The present T cell receptor (beta chain) was sequenced within a study of blood T cells in healthy people across ages. Whole-study results and caveats: As age increased, TCR beta diversity per million T cells fell in a roughly linear fashion. Estimates of diversity drawn from one million T cells were considered underestimates. Without sorted subsets, naive and antigen-experienced compartments could not be conclusively compared.

The CDR3 runs 17 residues. Per the germline V gene, CDR1 is SGHNT and CDR2 is YYREEE (reference sequence). Trimming pared 3 bases from V and 0 bases from J, leaving 13 bases between. A second roughly 6 to 11 cycle PCR used barcoded and J-beta primers. TCRdb re-derived calls from the 5' RACE reads in MiXCR, one entry per CDR3 protein. The sample holds under 1 million distinct CDR3 sequences, under 55% seen once. Each donor gave roughly 10 milliliters of peripheral blood. Comment on this clonotype: Its antigen is unidentified.

The TCR sequence derives from a man aged 55 to 70 in good health. The chain combines TRBV5-4 with TRBJ2-6; either TRBD1 or TRBD2 may supply D (6 bases each). The sample taken for sequencing was blood. The CDR3 region is CASSSGGADSGANVLTF. The CDR3 coding sequence is TGTGCCAGCAGCTCCGGGGGCGCCGACTCTGGGGCCAACGTCCTGACTTTC.